These 5 T cell receptor beta chains share one sample of origin, sequenced in a study of T cell responses to AZD1222 COVID-19 vaccine. Using immunoSEQ multiplex PCR, the repertoire was profiled, and TCRdb retains in-frame clones only, with some absent. The table records approximately 150,000 clones, about 90% of them present only once. Material: peripheral blood, obtained 28 days after the second AZD1222 dose. All receptors come from an adult who received the AZD1222 COVID-19 vaccine.

This sequence joins TRBV6-5 and TRBJ2-7; 8 nucleotides agree with TRBD2. The CDR3 length is 15 residues. V lost 2 bases to trimming and J lost 0 bases; unmatched junction nucleotides: 3. Germline CDR1 MNHEY, CDR2 SVGAGI. This CDR3 is CASSYDGRGSYEQYF. The CDR3 region has the DNA TGTGCCAGCAGTTACGACGGGAGGGGCTCCTACGAGCAGTACTTC.

The chain has TRBV10-1 and TRBJ2-7; 10 nucleotides match TRBD1. This CDR3 region has 13 residues. J was trimmed by 5 bases and V by 5 bases; bases with no gene match: 3. The germline gives CDR1 WNHNN, CDR2 SYGVQD (reference sequence). The CDR3 coding sequence is TGCGCCAGCAGTAGGGACAGGGGCAACGAGCAGTACTTC. This codes for CASSRDRGNEQYF.

The V and J genes are TRBV3-1 (or the pseudogene TRBV3-2) and TRBJ2-7; a weak D match, TRBD2 (6 bases). Germline V gives CDR1 LGHDT, CDR2 YNNKEL (reference sequence). This CDR3 contains 14 residues. Trimming removed 1 base from V and 0 bases from J, with 7 bases in between. The DNA of the CDR3 is TGTGCCAGCAGCCAAGGGACTACCTCCTACGAGCAGTACTTC. Translated: CASSQGTTSYEQYF.

This sequence joins TRBV6-4 and TRBJ2-1; TRBD2 matches 8 bases. The length of the CDR3 is 15 residues. The trim removed 6 bases at V and 4 bases at J, leaving 8 bases unmatched. CDR1 is MRHNA, CDR2 SNTAGT, per germline. In DNA, the CDR3 is TGTGCCAGCAGAACACTAGCGGAGCCTTACAATGAGCAGTTCTTC. Its protein is CASRTLAEPYNEQFF.

In regard to this clone: The sample contains more than one DNA sequence encoding this CDR3. The chain combines TRBV28 with TRBJ1-2, with D perhaps TRBD1 (6 bases). CDR1 MDHEN and CDR2 SYDVKM come from the germline V gene. V lost 6 bases and J lost 1, with 12 bases in between. The CDR3 contains 14 residues. Here the CDR3 reads CASSPGGSNYGYTF. In DNA, the CDR3 is TGTGCCAGCAGCCCCGGGGGCAGTAACTATGGCTACACCTTC.